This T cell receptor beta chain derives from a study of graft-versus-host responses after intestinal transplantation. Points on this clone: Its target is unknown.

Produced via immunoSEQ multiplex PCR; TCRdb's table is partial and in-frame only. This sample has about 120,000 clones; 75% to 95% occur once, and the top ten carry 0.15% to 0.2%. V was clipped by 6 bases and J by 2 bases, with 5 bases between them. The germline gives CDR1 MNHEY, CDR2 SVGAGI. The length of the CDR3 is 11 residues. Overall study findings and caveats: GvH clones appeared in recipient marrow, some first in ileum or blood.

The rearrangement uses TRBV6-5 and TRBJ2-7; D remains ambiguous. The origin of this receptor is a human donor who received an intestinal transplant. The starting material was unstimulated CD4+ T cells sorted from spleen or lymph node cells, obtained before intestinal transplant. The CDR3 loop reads CASRGAYEQYF. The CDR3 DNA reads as TGTGCCAGCAGGGGCGCCTACGAGCAGTACTTC.